These 20 T cell receptor beta chains were all obtained from the same sample, sequenced in a study of metastatic and nonmetastatic thyroid tumors. TCRdb reassembled clones from the PCR reads with MiXCR. Here the sample spans 20,000 or so clones, around 30% being singletons. None of the patients had undergone any treatment ahead of thyroid surgery. The sequencing sample was made of tumor tissue. The receptors derive from a female donor with papillary thyroid cancer or a benign thyroid nodule (not recorded which). Some clones in this sample may be carry-over from other donors' samples.

This clone is categorized as medium-sized. The rearrangement uses TRBV20-1 and TRBJ2-1, with TRBD1 as a possible D gene (5 bases). The CDR3 is made up of 17 amino acids. Germline loops: CDR1 DFQATT, CDR2 SNEGSKA (reference sequence). V lost 0 bases and J lost 2, with 17 bases in between. DNA for the CDR3: TGCAGTGCTAGAGATCGGGTTGCGGTAGGGGCCTACAATGAGCAGTTCTTC. Its translation is CSARDRVAVGAYNEQFF.

The chain links TRBV19 to TRBJ2-2; no clear D. V lost 3 bases to trimming and J lost 7 bases, with 12 bases between them. The germline V gene encodes CDR1 LNHDA and CDR2 SQIVND (reference sequence). The CDR3 loop spans 14 amino acids. CDR3 DNA: TGTGCCAGTAGTATGGCACAGTCGATCGGGGAGCTGTTTTTT. The encoded protein is CASSMAQSIGELFF. The variable domain in full, with the rest retrieved from reference TRBV19 and TRBJ2-2, is DGGITQSPKYLFRKEGQNVTLSCEQNLNHDAMYWYRQDPGQGLRLIYYSQIVNDFQKGDIAEGYSVSREKKESFPLTVTSAQKNPTAFYLCASSMAQSIGELFFGEGSRLTVL.

This clone has a handful of counts. This chain uses TRBV2 with TRBJ2-7, with 9 bases that match TRBD1. Trimming removed 4 bases from V and 1 base from J; junction bases left unmatched: 2. Germline V gene data show CDR1 as SNHLY and CDR2 as FYNNEI. This CDR3 spans 14 amino acids. The CDR3 sequence: CASSGGQGSYEQYF. The CDR3 DNA follows: TGTGCCAGCAGTGGGGGACAGGGTTCCTACGAGCAGTACTTC.

This clone was seen more than once but under ten times. The V and J genes are TRBV28 and TRBJ2-7, with TRBD2 matching 9 bases. J was trimmed by 4 bases and V by 6 bases; bases with no gene match: 10. The germline CDR1 and CDR2 sequences are MDHEN and SYDVKM. CDR3 length equals 15 residues. CDR3 region: CASSPVAGVGYEQYF. The CDR3 bases are TGTGCCAGCAGCCCGGTAGCGGGAGTGGGGTACGAGCAGTACTTC. Filled out from reference TRBV28 and TRBJ2-7, the complete variable domain reads DVKVTQSSRYLVKRTGEKVFLECVQDMDHENMFWYRQDPGLGLRLIYFSYDVKMKEKGDIPEGYSVSREKKERFSLILESASTNQTSMYLCASSPVAGVGYEQYFGPGTRLTVT.

This clone was detected many times. The chain employs TRBV10-3 and TRBJ1-1, with D hard to call. The V end lost 8 bases, the J end lost 1 base, and 11 bases lay between the germline ends. The CDR3 is made up of 13 amino acids. The V gene's germline CDR1 is ENHRY and CDR2 SYGVKD. The CDR3 loop is CAILGTTNTEAFF. Here the CDR3 DNA reads TGTGCCATCTTAGGTACTACGAACACTGAAGCTTTCTTT.

Only a few counts were recorded for this clone. This sequence joins TRBV6-2 or TRBV6-3 and TRBJ1-5; D uncertain. Trimming removed 2 bases at V and 3 bases at J, with 5 bases between. Germline V gene data show CDR1 as MNHEY and CDR2 as SVGEGT. CDR3 length: 13 amino acids. This CDR3 reads CASSYRDNQPQHF. The CDR3 DNA sequence: TGTGCCAGCAGTTACAGGGACAATCAGCCCCAGCATTTT.

This clone has just one count. The chain couples TRBV20-1 to TRBJ2-1; 12 bases agree with TRBD2. Germline CDR1 reads DFQATT; CDR2 reads SNEGSKA (reference sequence). J was trimmed by 0 bases and V by 5 bases; bases with no gene match: 5. The length of the CDR3 is 16 residues. The CDR3 region has the DNA TGCAGTGCTTCCCCGACTAGCGGGAGCTCCTACAATGAGCAGTTCTTC. Residues: CSASPTSGSSYNEQFF.

This clone was detected ten times or more. The chain recombines TRBV20-1 with TRBJ2-7; no definite D call. CDR3 size: 14 residues. V gave up 3 bases and J gave up 2 bases, with 14 bases separating them. Germline CDR1 is DFQATT and CDR2 is SNEGSKA (reference sequence). The CDR3 DNA sequence: TGCAGTGCTAGCCAGGACGGGTTCCCCTACGAGCAGTACTTC. It translates to CSASQDGFPYEQYF.

The chain has TRBV28 and TRBJ1-1; possibly TRBD1 for D (6 bases). The CDR3 runs to 11 residues. Between the trimmed V and J ends, which lost 4 bases and 13 bases, there was a span of 13 bases. Germline V gene lookup returns CDR1 MDHEN and CDR2 SYDVKM. The CDR3 is CASSWALGGFF. The CDR3 DNA follows: TGTGCCAGCAGTTGGGCCCTAGGGGGTTTCTTT. Together with reference TRBV28 and TRBJ1-1, the CDR3 gives the full variable domain: DVKVTQSSRYLVKRTGEKVFLECVQDMDHENMFWYRQDPGLGLRLIYFSYDVKMKEKGDIPEGYSVSREKKERFSLILESASTNQTSMYLCASSWALGGFFGQGTRLTVV.

This clone is medium-sized. The rearrangement uses TRBV6-1 and TRBJ2-7, with D possibly being TRBD1 (5 bases). This CDR3 is 14 amino acids long. Per the germline V gene, CDR1 is MNHNS and CDR2 is SASEGT. The V and J ends lost 5 bases and 1 base respectively, with 12 bases between them. Written as DNA, the CDR3 is TGTGCCAGCAGTCGTCATAACAGGTCCTACGAGCAGTACTTC. Residues: CASSRHNRSYEQYF.

This clone was picked up a small number of times. J is TRBJ1-5 and V is TRBV10-2, with D possibly being TRBD1 (5 bases). Looked up from germline, CDR1 is WSHSY and CDR2 is SAAADI. V was pared by 3 bases and J by 3 bases, with 15 bases between. The CDR3 spans 16 residues. The CDR3 sequence: CASSDDSQTFNQPQHF. The CDR3, as DNA: TGCGCCAGCAGTGACGACAGTCAAACTTTCAATCAGCCCCAGCATTTT.

The genes are TRBV5-1 and TRBJ2-7, with D tentatively TRBD1 or TRBD2 (6 bases each). V was pared by 2 bases and J by 7 bases, with 19 bases between. Looked up from germline, CDR1 is SGHRS and CDR2 is YFSETQ. The CDR3 is 15 residues long. CDR3 nucleotide sequence: TGCGCCAGCAGCTTAGGGGGGACGGGGGAAGCTGAGCAGTACTTC. As protein: CASSLGGTGEAEQYF.

This clone appeared many times. The J gene is TRBJ2-1, the V gene TRBV11-2, with a weak D call TRBD2 (6 bases). The V and J ends lost 1 base and 4 bases respectively, with 11 bases between them. This CDR3 spans 15 amino acids. Germline CDR1 reads SGHAT; CDR2 reads FQNNGV. CDR3 residues: CASSLGAGAYNEQFF. The CDR3 bases are TGTGCCAGCAGCTTAGGAGCGGGTGCATACAATGAGCAGTTCTTC. The full variable domain, its missing parts supplied by reference TRBV11-2 and TRBJ2-1, is EAGVAQSPRYKIIEKRQSVAFWCNPISGHATLYWYQQILGQGPKLLIQFQNNGVVDDSQLPKDRFSAERLKGVDSTLKIQPAKLEDSAVYLCASSLGAGAYNEQFFGPGTRLTVL.

This clone was counted many times. The J gene is TRBJ1-5, the V gene TRBV2, with D possibly matching TRBD1 (6 bases). V was shortened by 2 bases and J by 6 bases, with 17 bases between the two germline ends. The CDR3 length is 16 residues. Looked up from germline, CDR1 is SNHLY and CDR2 is FYNNEI. Here the CDR3 DNA reads TGTGCCAGCAGTGAATTAGGCAGGGGTCGGGGTCAGCCCCAGCATTTT. Amino acid sequence: CASSELGRGRGQPQHF.

The chain couples TRBV24-1 to TRBJ2-5; TRBD1 agrees at 10 bases. This CDR3 has 17 amino acids. V lost 3 bases and J lost 4; bases outside the gene matches: 10. Per germline, CDR1 KGHDR and CDR2 SFDVKD. The CDR3 DNA follows: TGTGCCACCAGTGATCCAACTCCGGGACAGGGGCGAGAGACCCAGTACTTC. Protein product: CATSDPTPGQGRETQYF.

This clone appeared a single time. The chain recombines TRBV30 with TRBJ1-2; 8 nucleotides line up with TRBD1. Unmatched junction bases numbered 14, after V lost 0 bases and J lost 8 bases. Germline-derived CDR1 and CDR2 are GTSNPN and SVGIG (reference sequence). The CDR3 extends over 16 amino acids. Here the CDR3 DNA reads TGTGCCTGGAGTGTATATCTTTCCGGACAGGGAGGCGGCTACACCTTC. Residues: CAWSVYLSGQGGGYTF.

This chain joins TRBV11-2 and TRBJ1-3; no firm D call. V lost 0 bases and J lost 0, with 21 bases in between. Germline V gene lookup returns CDR1 SGHAT and CDR2 FQNNGV. The CDR3 covers 20 residues. This CDR3 is CASSLEFWQVRPGSGNTIYF. The CDR3 DNA reads TGTGCCAGCAGCTTAGAGTTTTGGCAGGTGCGCCCGGGCTCTGGAAACACCATATATTTT.

This clone was observed a few times. This chain connects TRBV6-1 to TRBJ2-7; D may match TRBD1 or TRBD2 (5 bases each). Germline V gene data show CDR1 as MNHNS and CDR2 as SASEGT. This CDR3 spans 14 amino acids. V lost 10 bases, J lost 0 bases, and 16 bases lay in between. The CDR3 sequence: CAISPLGVSYEQYF. The DNA of the CDR3 is TGTGCCATCAGCCCTTTGGGGGTCTCCTACGAGCAGTACTTC.

The V call is TRBV28, the J call TRBJ2-7; D is undetermined. The germline V and J ends were trimmed by 6 bases and 1 base, with 19 bases remaining between them. The CDR3 length is 16 residues. Germline V gene lookup returns CDR1 MDHEN and CDR2 SYDVKM. CDR3 residues: CASSNLGWDTSYEQYF. As DNA, the CDR3 is TGTGCCAGCAGCAATTTGGGTTGGGATACGTCCTACGAGCAGTACTTC.

This clone is termed medium-sized. This chain uses TRBV5-1 with TRBJ2-5; D gene unclear. Trimming took 3 bases from V and 0 from J, leaving 3 bases between them. The CDR3 is 12 amino acids. Germline lookup yields CDR1 SGHRS and CDR2 YFSETQ. CDR3 region: CASSSYQETQYF. The CDR3 DNA follows: TGCGCCAGCAGCTCGTACCAAGAGACCCAGTACTTC.